Presented here are 24 T cell receptor beta chains from one specimen sequenced in a study of tumor-infiltrating lymphocytes in primary liver carcinoma. TCR beta cDNA was made from roughly 450 ng total RNA with a constant-region primer. Libraries covering TCR beta were generated through three nested multiplex PCR rounds (using a slightly modified ARM-PCR). Two initial PCR rounds of about 10 cycles each paired TRBV1-TRBV30 forward primers with a C-beta reverse primer. TCRdb reanalysed the multiplex PCR reads using MiXCR and keeps one entry per CDR3 protein. The sample yields fewer than 350,000 distinct CDR3 sequences, 50% to 70% seen once. Unsorted whole blood supplied the blood RNA, and germline DNA was isolated too. The sample taken for sequencing was peripheral blood. These TCRs come from a man between 35 and 55 years old with primary liver carcinoma and hepatitis B virus infection.

In regard to this clonotype: This could be a read error, since a much larger clone is one nucleotide away. V and J are TRBV10-3 and TRBJ1-2, with unresolved D. V dropped 6 bases and J dropped 3 bases, with 14 bases sitting between them. Germline V gives CDR1 ENHRY, CDR2 SYGVKD. This CDR3 has 14 amino acids. The CDR3 sequence is CAIRRNTTHYGYTF. As DNA, the CDR3 is TGTGCCATCAGAAGGAACACCACACACTATGGCTACACCTTC.

This clonotype was recorded only once. Possible read error: a much larger clone is one base away. V and J are TRBV6-6 and TRBJ2-2, with a weak D call TRBD1 (6 bases). Germline CDR1 reads MNHNY; CDR2 reads SVGAGI (reference sequence). CDR3 length: 13 amino acids. The CDR3 loop is CASSGTSPGELSF. The CDR3 bases are TGTGCCAGCAGTGGGACATCGCCCGGGGAGCTGTCTTTT.

This chain joins TRBV4-1 and TRBJ2-7; 11 positions match TRBD1. Germline lookup yields CDR1 MGHRA and CDR2 YSYEKL. This CDR3 spans 14 amino acids. V was clipped by 4 bases and J by 10 bases; unmatched bases: 9. In nucleotides, the CDR3 is TGCGCCAGCAGCCTACTGGGACAGGGGGGGGACCAGTACTTC. This translates into CASSLLGQGGDQYF.

Notes on this clonotype: The junction does not match germline at one end; this may be a read error. The J gene is TRBJ1-2, the V gene TRBV7-9; D gene uncertain. Germline V gene lookup returns CDR1 SEHNR and CDR2 FQNEAQ (reference sequence). This CDR3 spans 16 amino acids. CDR3 bases: TGTGCCAGTAGCTCTCCCCGGGCCGGGAGGGACTATGGCTACACCTTC. Amino acids: CASSSPRAGRDYGYTF.

This clonotype showed up just a few times. V usage is TRBV28 and J usage is TRBJ2-7, with D tentatively TRBD1 (5 bases). Germline CDR1 reads MDHEN; CDR2 reads SYDVKM. This CDR3 has 14 residues. V was clipped by 7 bases and J by 5 bases, with 18 bases between them. CDR3 amino acids: CASMGQGIAHEQYF. The CDR3 DNA follows: TGTGCCAGCATGGGGCAGGGAATTGCCCACGAGCAGTACTTC.

As for this clonotype: The junction differs from germline at one of its ends, possibly a read error. This chain joins TRBV5-1 and TRBJ2-5; 10 bases are a match to TRBD2. The CDR3 is 15 residues long. Germline CDR1 SGHRS, CDR2 YFSETQ. CDR3 DNA: TGCGCCAGCAGCTTGGGACTAGCGGGCCATGAGACACAGTACTTC. As protein: CASSLGLAGHETQYF.

Ten or more counts support this clonotype. The CDR3 is CASRPQYGGNEQFF. The CDR3 bases are TGTGCCAGCAGACCCCAATATGGGGGGAATGAGCAGTTCTTC. V and J are TRBV6-5 and TRBJ2-1; TRBD2 is a possible D gene (6 bases). The CDR3 consists of 14 residues. Trimming shortened V by 6 bases and J by 7 bases, and 16 bases separated the two germline ends. Germline values: CDR1 MNHEY, CDR2 SVGAGI.

Note on this clonotype: One end of the junction does not line up with germline, which may come from a read error. V usage is TRBV10-3 and J usage is TRBJ2-3; the D gene is possibly TRBD2 (5 bases). CDR3 length: 16 residues. Germline V gene sequence: CDR1 ENHRY, CDR2 SYGVKD. The CDR3 DNA follows: TGTGTCATCAGCGAGCCCGGAGCGGCGACCACAGATACGCAGTATTTT. It translates to CVISEPGAATTDTQYF.

In this sample, this clonotype turned up many times. CDR3 sequence reads: CSVGRSNEQYF. The CDR3 nucleotides read TGCAGCGTTGGGCGCTCTAACGAGCAGTACTTC. This rearrangement joins TRBV29-1 to TRBJ2-7, with D unresolved. CDR1 and CDR2 from the germline V gene are SQVTM and ANQGSEA. The CDR3 has 11 residues. With 4 bases removed from V and 5 bases from J, the gap between germline ends came to 9 bases.

To note about this clonotype: A read error may produce the germline difference seen at one junction end. The J gene is TRBJ2-1, the V gene TRBV6-1, with 13 nucleotides matching TRBD2. In germline, CDR1 is MNHNS, CDR2 SASEGT. The CDR3 totals 17 residues. The CDR3 here is CTSSDLLAGGPHNEQFF. CDR3 DNA: TGTACCAGCAGCGACTTACTAGCGGGAGGGCCTCACAATGAGCAATTCTTC.

Remarks on this clonotype: Being one base from a much bigger clone, this may be a read error. The chain links TRBV10-2 to TRBJ2-1, with 9 bases aligning to TRBD2. Germline V gene sequence: CDR1 WSHSY, CDR2 SAAADI. The CDR3 length is 13 residues. The ends lost 11 bases at V and 12 bases at J; junction bases unmatched: 14. This CDR3 is CAGMLAGGGGQFF. DNA for the CDR3: TGCGCCGGGATGTTGGCGGGAGGGGGTGGGCAGTTCTTC.

To note about this clonotype: Since a much larger clone is just one base distant, this may be a read error. The chain recombines TRBV12-3 or TRBV12-4 with TRBJ1-5; D may be TRBD1 (5 bases). V dropped 5 bases and J dropped 7 bases, with 12 bases sitting between them. The CDR3 is 13 residues long. The CDR3 sequence: CASSEISGQPQHF. The CDR3 DNA reads as TGTGCCAGCAGTGAAATATCAGGGCAGCCCCAGCATTTT.

Worth noting for this clonotype: A junction boundary mismatches the germline segment, possibly from a read error. This sequence joins TRBV24-1 and TRBJ2-7; D is perhaps TRBD2 (6 bases). CDR3 size: 15 residues. CDR1 KGHDR and CDR2 SFDVKD come from the germline V gene. CDR3 protein: CATSDTRERAYGQYF. DNA for the CDR3: TGTGCCACCAGTGATACCCGGGAGAGGGCGTACGGGCAGTACTTC.

In the case of this clonotype: A read error may be the cause here, since a much bigger clone is one base away. The gene calls are TRBV7-9 and TRBJ1-1; D remains unclear. This CDR3 has 13 residues. Germline CDR1 SEHNR, CDR2 FQNEAQ (reference sequence). V was shortened by 7 bases and J by 1 base, with 10 bases between the two germline ends. The CDR3 sequence is CASTSTTNTEAFF. Written as DNA, the CDR3 is TGTGCCAGCACTTCAACTACGAACACTGAAGCTTTCTTT.

This clonotype has ten or more counts. This sequence joins TRBV29-1 and TRBJ2-2, with 14 bases aligning to TRBD2. The CDR3 loop spans 15 amino acids. The germline V gene has CDR1 SQVTM and CDR2 ANQGSEA. J gave up 6 bases and V 7 bases, and 7 bases lay outside the gene matches. CDR3 residues: CSAAGTSGSPGELFF. The CDR3, as DNA: TGCAGCGCTGCCGGGACTAGCGGGAGTCCCGGGGAGCTGTTTTTT.

About this clonotype itself: This could be a read error, since a much larger clone is one nucleotide away. The chain is built from TRBV4-3 and TRBJ2-1; 10 bases align to TRBD2. The germline V gene has CDR1 LGHNA and CDR2 YSLEER. The length of the CDR3 is 13 residues. The chain's CDR3 is CASSQGLANEQLF. The CDR3 DNA follows: TGCGCCAGCAGCCAGGGACTAGCGAATGAGCAGCTCTTC.

This rearrangement joins TRBV6-2 or TRBV6-3 to TRBJ2-1; D may match TRBD1 or TRBD2 (5 bases each). V lost 8 bases, J lost 6 bases, and 17 bases lay in between. Germline values: CDR1 MNHEY, CDR2 SVGEGT. The CDR3 covers 14 residues. The CDR3 DNA sequence: TGTGCCAGCTCAAAGGGGAGCTCATGCAATGAGCAGTTCTTC. As protein: CASSKGSSCNEQFF.

This clonotype was counted once. A much larger clone differs by one base, so this may be a read error. The J gene is TRBJ2-7, the V gene TRBV6-2 or TRBV6-3; 7 bases are a match to TRBD2. Trimming cost V 5 bases and J 2 bases; bases outside gene matches: 9. The CDR3 has 15 residues. Germline loops: CDR1 MNHEY, CDR2 SVGEGT. The CDR3: CASSVIAGSTYEQYF. The CDR3 coding sequence is TGTGCCAGCAGTGTGATAGCGGGTTCGACCTACGAGCAGTACTTC.

Worth noting for this clonotype: At one end, the junction sequence differs from germline, possibly due to a read error. The J gene is TRBJ2-3, the V gene TRBV5-6, with 7 nucleotides matching TRBD2. This CDR3 spans 15 amino acids. CDR1 SGHDT and CDR2 YYEEEE come from the germline V gene. The CDR3 spells CTSSLGGSGADRQYF. The CDR3 DNA reads TGTACCAGCAGCTTGGGCGGGAGTGGGGCAGATAGGCAGTATTTT.

Concerning this clonotype itself: A much larger clonotype is one base distant, so this may be a read error. The rearrangement joins TRBV14 to TRBJ2-2; D is unclear. Per germline, CDR1 SGHDN and CDR2 FVKESK. The CDR3 totals 15 residues. V was cut by 3 bases and J by 1 base, with 9 bases left in between. The CDR3 region has the DNA TGTGCCAGCAGCCAGCGCTCTATGAACACCGGGGAGCTGTTTTTT. Amino acid sequence: CASSQRSMNTGELFF.

In the case of this clonotype: A much larger clone sits a single nucleotide away, making a read error possible. The V gene is TRBV12-3 or TRBV12-4, the J gene TRBJ1-6; 7 bases match TRBD1. The CDR3 runs to 14 residues. The junction had 5 bases not matched to a gene; V was cut back by 4 bases and J by 8 bases. This CDR3 reads CASSYRDRDSPLHF. CDR3 coding DNA: TGTGCCAGCAGTTACCGGGACAGAGATTCACCCCTCCACTTT.

This clonotype showed up just once. At one of its ends the junction is not consistent with the germline gene, which may arise from a read error. The genes are TRBV6-2 or TRBV6-3 and TRBJ2-5, with a weak D call TRBD1 (6 bases). This CDR3 is 12 amino acids long. Germline CDR1 reads MNHEY; CDR2 reads SVGEGT. The CDR3 loop reads CASRPSGEIQYF. The CDR3 DNA follows: TGTGCCAGCCGCCCGTCAGGGGAGATCCAGTACTTC.

This clonotype showed up just once. This may come from a read error, since a much larger clone is one base off. The rearrangement joins TRBV6-5 to TRBJ2-7; D not certain. CDR1 and CDR2 from the germline V gene are MNHEY and SVGAGI. This CDR3 has 15 amino acids. The CDR3 here is CASSYSVGISYEPYF. For the CDR3, the DNA is TGTGCCAGCAGTTACTCGGTTGGGATCTCCTACGAGCCGTACTTC.

V usage is TRBV28 and J usage is TRBJ2-7; D unclear. CDR1 and CDR2 (germline): MDHEN, SYDVKM. V gave up 3 bases and J gave up 6 bases, with 6 bases separating them. There are 11 residues in the CDR3. The CDR3 sequence: CASSLGFEQYF. As DNA, the CDR3 is TGTGCCAGCAGTTTGGGATTCGAGCAGTACTTC.